Following are 13 T cell receptor beta chains from one sample sequenced in a study of control samples from healthy donors and cancer patients. The assay was immunoSEQ multiplex PCR, and TCRdb's table has in-frame clones only and misses some. Among approximately 60,000 clones listed, 75% to 95% were seen once. Specimen: PBMCs. These receptors were taken from a woman in her 50s with colorectal cancer.

The chain uses TRBV28 and TRBJ1-1; TRBD1 matches 10 bases. The V gene's germline CDR1 is MDHEN and CDR2 SYDVKM. The CDR3 is 13 residues long. The V gene end was trimmed by 5 bases and the J gene end by 11 bases; junction bases not matched to a gene: 8. CDR3 nucleotide sequence: TGTGCCAGCAGTGTGGGACAGGGGTTTCCGGCTTTCTTT. As protein: CASSVGQGFPAFF.

The chain couples TRBV5-1 to TRBJ2-3; no firm D call. Trimming took 0 bases from V and 4 from J, leaving 9 bases between them. The CDR3 consists of 14 residues. Germline V gene lookup returns CDR1 SGHRS and CDR2 YFSETQ. As DNA, the CDR3 is TGCGCCAGCAGCTTGGACCAACCCCCAGATACGCAGTATTTT. Protein product: CASSLDQPPDTQYF.

The rearrangement uses TRBV30 and TRBJ2-1; no definite D call. V was trimmed by 3 bases and J by 2 bases, leaving 11 bases between them. This CDR3 comprises 14 residues. Germline CDR1 and CDR2: GTSNPN and SVGIG (reference sequence). CDR3 DNA sequence: TGTGCCTGGAGACTGGACGACACCTACAATGAGCAGTTCTTC. Amino acid sequence: CAWRLDDTYNEQFF.

The sample holds one count of this clone. The chain employs TRBV7-9 and TRBJ1-6, with 7 bases that match TRBD1. CDR3 size: 14 residues. CDR1 and CDR2 from the germline V gene are SEHNR and FQNEAQ (reference sequence). The V segment lost 9 bases and the J segment 6 bases; nucleotides outside the gene matches: 8. The CDR3 nucleotides are TGTGCCAGTCAAGGAGGGGGCAGTAATTCACCCCTCCACTTT. Translating it yields CASQGGGSNSPLHF.

In nucleotides, the CDR3 is TGTGCCAGCAGCTTGGGCCAGGGGCGAATGGGGGAGCTGTTTTTT. It codes for CASSLGQGRMGELFF. The chain links TRBV5-4 to TRBJ2-2; D may be TRBD1 (6 bases). CDR1 and CDR2 from the germline V gene are SGHNT and YYREEE (reference sequence). The CDR3 spans 15 residues. Trimming left V 0 bases short and J 8 bases short, with 14 bases between.

This chain links TRBV11-2 with TRBJ2-1, with 10 nucleotides matching TRBD2. Germline CDR1 reads SGHAT; CDR2 reads FQNNGV. The V gene end was trimmed by 4 bases and the J gene end by 0 bases; junction bases not matched to a gene: 3. The CDR3 extends over 16 amino acids. The CDR3 nucleotides read TGTGCCAGCAGCTCGCTAGCGGGAGTCTCCTACAATGAGCAGTTCTTC. Translated, it gives CASSSLAGVSYNEQFF.

The CDR3 DNA is TGCAGCGTCGGACAGGCTCTCGGTGAAAAACTGTTTTTT. Protein: CSVGQALGEKLFF. The chain recombines TRBV29-1 with TRBJ1-4, with 7 bases matching TRBD1. The trim removed 6 bases at V and 7 bases at J, leaving 8 bases unmatched. The V gene's germline CDR1 is SQVTM and CDR2 ANQGSEA. The CDR3 consists of 13 residues.

V and J are TRBV10-3 and TRBJ2-3; 9 bases agree with TRBD2. This CDR3 region has 16 residues. J was trimmed by 0 bases and V by 2 bases; bases with no gene match: 3. CDR1 is ENHRY and CDR2 is SYGVKD in the germline V gene. CDR3 in amino acids: CAISEPSGKSTDTQYF. The CDR3 DNA reads as TGTGCCATCAGTGAGCCTAGCGGGAAAAGCACAGATACGCAGTATTTT.

The count of this clone is one. The chain joins TRBV10-1 to TRBJ2-2, with TRBD1 identical over 7 bases. The ends lost 6 bases at V and 3 bases at J; junction bases unmatched: 7. This CDR3 is 15 amino acids long. Looked up from germline, CDR1 is WNHNN and CDR2 is SYGVQD (reference sequence). The CDR3 coding sequence is TGCGCCAGCAGCCCCCGAACAGGGGACACCGGGGAGCTGTTTTTT. Residues: CASSPRTGDTGELFF.

This chain connects TRBV3-1 (or the pseudogene TRBV3-2) to TRBJ2-3; D is possibly TRBD2 (5 bases). The CDR3 consists of 13 residues. With 0 bases removed from V and 6 bases from J, the gap between germline ends came to 7 bases. The germline gives CDR1 LGHDT, CDR2 YNNKEL (reference sequence). This CDR3 is CASSQDERDTQYF. As DNA, the CDR3 is TGTGCCAGCAGCCAAGACGAGCGGGATACGCAGTATTTT.

This clone has more than one count but fewer than ten. The chain uses TRBV2 and TRBJ2-2, with 11 bases fitting TRBD2. This CDR3 has 17 amino acids. V lost 4 bases and J lost 5; bases outside the gene matches: 9. Per germline, CDR1 SNHLY and CDR2 FYNNEI. CDR3 sequence (DNA): TGTGCCAGCAGTGGGGAGACTAGCGGGATCCTTACCGGGGAGCTGTTTTTT. This gives the protein CASSGETSGILTGELFF.

This clone was detected only once. The chain has TRBV13 and TRBJ2-1, with D perhaps TRBD1 or TRBD2 (5 bases each). The CDR3 is 14 amino acids. Trimming removed 0 bases from V and 9 bases from J, with 12 bases in between. The germline V gene has CDR1 PRHDT and CDR2 FYEKMQ (reference sequence). The CDR3 here is CASSLGGVIREQFF. The CDR3 nucleotides read TGTGCCAGCAGCTTAGGGGGGGTTATCCGTGAGCAGTTCTTC. Combining the CDR3 with reference TRBV13 and TRBJ2-1 gives the whole variable domain AAGVIQSPRHLIKEKRETATLKCYPIPRHDTVYWYQQGPGQDPQFLISFYEKMQSDKGSIPDRFSAQQFSDYHSELNMSSLELGDSALYFCASSLGGVIREQFFGPGTRLTVL.

The genes are TRBV29-1 and TRBJ2-7; maybe TRBD2 (5 bases). The CDR3 is 12 amino acids. From germline, CDR1 is SQVTM and CDR2 ANQGSEA. Deletions cut 7 bases from V and 4 bases from J, with 14 bases between. The CDR3 loop reads CSGGSGGYEQYF. The CDR3 nucleotides read TGCAGCGGCGGTTCGGGCGGGTACGAGCAGTACTTC.